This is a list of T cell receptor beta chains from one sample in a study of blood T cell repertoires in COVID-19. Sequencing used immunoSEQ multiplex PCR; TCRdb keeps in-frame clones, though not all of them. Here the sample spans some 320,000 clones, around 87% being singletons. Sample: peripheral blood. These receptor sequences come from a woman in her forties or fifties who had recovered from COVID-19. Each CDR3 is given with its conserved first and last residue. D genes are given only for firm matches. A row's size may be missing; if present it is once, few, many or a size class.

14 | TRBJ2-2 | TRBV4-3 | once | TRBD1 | TGCGCCAGCAGCCGCGACAGGGTCGCCGGGGAGCTGTTTTTT | CASSRDRVAGELFF
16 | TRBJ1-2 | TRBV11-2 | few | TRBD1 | TGTGCCAGCAGCCCGCGGGGACAGGGGTTCAGCTATGGCTACACCTTC | CASSPRGQGFSYGYTF
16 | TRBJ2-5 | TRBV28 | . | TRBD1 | TGTGCCAGCAGTTCCATATACAGGGGGCGGCAAGAGACCCAGTACTTC | CASSSIYRGRQETQYF
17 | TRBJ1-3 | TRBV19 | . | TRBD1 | TGTGCCAGTAGTATAAGGTTAAGCCGGGACAGAGGAAACACCATATATTTT | CASSIRLSRDRGNTIYF
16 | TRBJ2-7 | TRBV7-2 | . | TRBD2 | TGTGCCAGCAGCTTAGCGTCGACTAGCGGGGGCTACGAGCAGTACTTC | CASSLASTSGGYEQYF
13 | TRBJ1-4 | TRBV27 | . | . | TGTGCCAGCAGTCCCCAGGCTTGGGAAAAACTGTTTTTT | CASSPQAWEKLFF
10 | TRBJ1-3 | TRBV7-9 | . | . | TGTGCCACGAGCGGAAACACCATATATTTT | CATSGNTIYF
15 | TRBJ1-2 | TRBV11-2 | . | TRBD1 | TGTGCCAGCAGCCCCCAGTCCGGGACAGGGTATGGCTACACCTTC | CASSPQSGTGYGYTF
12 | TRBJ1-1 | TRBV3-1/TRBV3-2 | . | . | TGTGCCAGCAGCCACGGGGATGGGAGTGCTTTCTTT | CASSHGDGSAFF
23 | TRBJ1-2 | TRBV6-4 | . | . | TGTGCCAGCAGTGACGACAGGACCAAACACCTCGAAGACACTCTATCTCCCCTCTATGGCTACACCTTC | CASSDDRTKHLEDTLSPLYGYTF
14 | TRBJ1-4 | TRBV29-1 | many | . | TGCAGCGTTTCGTTTCCCAGGTTTAGTGAAAAACTGTTTTTT | CSVSFPRFSEKLFF
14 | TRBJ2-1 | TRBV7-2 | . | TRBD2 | TGTGCCAGCAGCCGTTATGTTCTAGCGGAGTCGGGGTTCTTC | CASSRYVLAESGFF
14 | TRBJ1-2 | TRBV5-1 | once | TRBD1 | TGCGCCAGCAGCTTTCAAGGACAGGGTGACGGCTACACCTTC | CASSFQGQGDGYTF
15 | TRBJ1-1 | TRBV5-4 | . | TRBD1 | TGTGCCAGCAGCCCCGGGACAGGCCCCTACACTGAAGCTTTCTTT | CASSPGTGPYTEAFF
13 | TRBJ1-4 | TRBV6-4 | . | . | TGTGCCAGCAGCAATCTGGTCGGTGAAAAACTGTTTTTT | CASSNLVGEKLFF
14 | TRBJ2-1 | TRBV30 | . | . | TGTGCCTGGAGGTTACGGGGTTTCTACAATGAGCAGTTCTTC | CAWRLRGFYNEQFF
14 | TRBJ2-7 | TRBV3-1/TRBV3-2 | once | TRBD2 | TGTGCCAGCAGCCAAATGCGGGGGGACTACGAGCAGTACTTC | CASSQMRGDYEQYF
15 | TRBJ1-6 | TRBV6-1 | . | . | TGTGCCAGCACCACCAGGGGTATGGGAAATTCACCCCTCCACTTT | CASTTRGMGNSPLHF
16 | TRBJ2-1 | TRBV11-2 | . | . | TGTGCCAGCAGCTTTCGTGAGGGTCGCCCGTATGATGAGCAGTTCTTC | CASSFREGRPYDEQFF
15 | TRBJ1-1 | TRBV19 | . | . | TGTGCCAGTAGTCCCTCGGCAGGGCCGAACACTGAAGCTTTCTTT | CASSPSAGPNTEAFF
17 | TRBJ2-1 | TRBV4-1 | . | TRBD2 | TGCGCCAGCAGCCAAGATCTGACTAGCGGGGGGAACAATGAGCAGTTCTTC | CASSQDLTSGGNNEQFF
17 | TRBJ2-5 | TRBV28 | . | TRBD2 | TGTGCCAGCAGTACCTACCTTACTAGCGGGGGACGAGAGACCCAGTACTTC | CASSTYLTSGGRETQYF
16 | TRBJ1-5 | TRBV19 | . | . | TGTGCCAGTAGGGCCCTAGCGGGAGGGGGTGGACAGCCCCAGCATTTT | CASRALAGGGGQPQHF
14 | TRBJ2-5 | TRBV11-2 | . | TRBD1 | TGTGCCAGCAGCCGTACAGGGGGCGGAGAGACCCAGTACTTC | CASSRTGGGETQYF
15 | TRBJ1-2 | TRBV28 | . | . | TGTGCCAGCAGTCAACCCGTTATGGCAGTCTATGGCTACACCTTC | CASSQPVMAVYGYTF
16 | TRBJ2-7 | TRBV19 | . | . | TGTGCCAGTAGTATAACGGACAGTCAGGCCTCCTACGAGCAGTACTTC | CASSITDSQASYEQYF
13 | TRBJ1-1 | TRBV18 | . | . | TGTGTCGCCACGGGGGGCGCGGGCACTGAAGCTTTCTTT | CVATGGAGTEAFF
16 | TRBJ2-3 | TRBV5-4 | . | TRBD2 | TGTGCCAGCAGGGCCGGGACTAGCGGGGGTGGGTGGACGCAGTATTTT | CASRAGTSGGGWTQYF
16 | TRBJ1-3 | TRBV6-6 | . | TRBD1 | TGTGCCAGCAGTTCTCTGACAGGGTCCTCTGGAAACACCATATATTTT | CASSSLTGSSGNTIYF
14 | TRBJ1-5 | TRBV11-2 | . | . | TGTGCCAGCAGCTTAGATTTGGCGGGTCAGCCCCAGCATTTT | CASSLDLAGQPQHF
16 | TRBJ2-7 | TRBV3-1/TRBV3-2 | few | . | TGTGCCAGCAGCCAAGATTGGACGGGGTTCCAAGGCGAGCAGTACTTC | CASSQDWTGFQGEQYF
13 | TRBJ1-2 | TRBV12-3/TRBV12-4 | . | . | TGTGCCAGCAGTTCTAACAGGGCGTATGGCTACACCTTC | CASSSNRAYGYTF
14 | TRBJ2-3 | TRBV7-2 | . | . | TGTGCCAGCAGCTTAGGGGGGCGAACAGATACGCAGTATTTT | CASSLGGRTDTQYF
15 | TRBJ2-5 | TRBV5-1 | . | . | TGCGCCAGCAGCTTTCTTTCTCCGTCCCAAGAGACCCAGTACTTC | CASSFLSPSQETQYF
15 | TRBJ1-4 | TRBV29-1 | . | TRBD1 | TGCAGCGTTGGCTCGGCGGGGACAGGGGGCCGCAGGGAGTTTTTT | CSVGSAGTGGRREFF
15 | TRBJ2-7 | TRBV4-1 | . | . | TGCGCCAGCAGCCGGGTCGGCAGGAAAGACTACGAGCAGTACTTC | CASSRVGRKDYEQYF
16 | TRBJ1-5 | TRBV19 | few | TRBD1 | TGTGCCAGTAGAGTTCCGGGACAGGGCCGCAATCAGCCCCAGCATTTT | CASRVPGQGRNQPQHF
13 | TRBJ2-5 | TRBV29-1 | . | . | TGCAGCGGGAGCATCAGAAGCCAAGAGACCCAGTACTTC | CSGSIRSQETQYF
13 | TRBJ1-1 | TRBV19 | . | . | TGTGCCAGTAGTAGGGGTCAGGGCACTGAAGCTTTCTTT | CASSRGQGTEAFF
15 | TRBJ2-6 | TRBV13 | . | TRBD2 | TGTGCCAGCAGCCGAGCGGGGAGAGGGGCCAACGTCCTGACTTTC | CASSRAGRGANVLTF
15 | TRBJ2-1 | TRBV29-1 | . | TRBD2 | TGCAGCGTTTGGGGGGGTTCAACGACCTACAATGAGCAGTTCTTC | CSVWGGSTTYNEQFF
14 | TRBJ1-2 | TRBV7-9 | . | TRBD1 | TGTGCCAGCAGCTTTCCGGACAGGGGGCAAGGCTACACCTTC | CASSFPDRGQGYTF
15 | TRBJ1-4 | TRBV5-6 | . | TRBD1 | TGTGCCAGCAGCACTACCGGGACAGATAATGAAAAACTGTTTTTT | CASSTTGTDNEKLFF
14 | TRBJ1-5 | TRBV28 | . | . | TGTGCCAGCAGTTTATCGCGGGGGCATCAGCCCCAGCATTTT | CASSLSRGHQPQHF
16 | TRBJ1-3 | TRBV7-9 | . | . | TGTGCCAGCAGCTCCCCCAGGGGAAGCTCTGGAAACACCATATATTTT | CASSSPRGSSGNTIYF
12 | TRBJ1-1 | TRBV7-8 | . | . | TGTGCCAGCAGCTTCCCCGGGACACAAGCTTTCTTT | CASSFPGTQAFF
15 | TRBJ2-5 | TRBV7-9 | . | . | TGTGCCAGCAGCTTAGGACAGCCGTACCAAGAGACCCAGTACTTC | CASSLGQPYQETQYF
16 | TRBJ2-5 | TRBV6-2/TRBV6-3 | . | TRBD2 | TGTGCCAGCAGCCAAGGACTAGCGGGGCTCCAAGAGACCCAGTACTTC | CASSQGLAGLQETQYF